This TCR beta chain came from a study of regulatory T cells in long-lasting Graves disease. Overall study context: To qualify as persistent, Graves' disease required over 5 years of antithyroid drugs with positive TSH receptor antibodies. General study results and limits: The study examined only peripheral blood, not thyroid tissue. Newly diagnosed patients shared 850 to 1,000 public clonotypes; persistent patients shared approximately 2,700.

This clonotype was detected ten times or more. Antigen: not known. CDR3 regions were amplified by Arm-PCR using iRepertoire HTBI primers to build TCR beta libraries. TCRdb redid the calling of the multiplex PCR reads with MiXCR, one entry per CDR3 protein. Of hundreds of thousands of distinct CDR3 sequences in the sample, roughly a fifth are singletons; the top ten hold around 15%. Time point specified: persistent/refractory GD, antithyroid drugs over 5 years with positive TRAb. The TCR library was made from RNA extracted from PBMCs. Patients were from an endocrinology department in Xi'an, China. V shed 6 bases and J 5 bases; nucleotides not matched to a gene: 5. This CDR3 has 13 residues.

The V call is TRBV12-3 or TRBV12-4, the J call TRBJ2-5, with 8 bases fitting TRBD1. The material was peripheral blood mononuclear cells (PBMCs), obtained when the disease was refractory, from a patient treated with antithyroid drugs. The receptor's source is a female donor with Graves disease. The CDR3 loop reads CASSRRGRETQYF. CDR3 sequence (DNA): TGTGCCAGCAGCCGCAGGGGGCGCGAGACCCAGTACTTC.